These 27 T cell receptor beta chains share one sample of origin, sequenced in a study of Ad26.COV2.S vaccination and SARS-CoV-2 variants. The treatment denotes: some 20 received Ad26.COV2.S at low or high dose, single or two shots; roughly five received placebo; per-sample allocation not given. Sampling happened 63 days after the first vaccine or placebo injection. The protocol was immunoSEQ multiplex PCR, while the TCRdb copy is restricted to in-frame clones and leaves out a portion. Of about 480,000 clones in the sample, roughly 89% are singletons; the top ten hold over 10%. The material was peripheral blood, obtained in a trial of Ad26.COV2.S vaccine versus placebo. These receptors came from a person between 18 and 65 years old who received the Ad26.COV2.S COVID-19 vaccine or a placebo.

The CDR3 sequence: CSAGWGEQYF. The CDR3 coding sequence is TGCAGTGCTGGCTGGGGGGAGCAGTACTTC. This chain connects TRBV20-1 to TRBJ2-7, with D perhaps TRBD1 or TRBD2 (5 bases each). The CDR3 consists of 10 residues. Germline CDR1 reads DFQATT; CDR2 reads SNEGSKA (reference sequence). The V gene lost 5 bases and the J gene lost 7 bases, with 9 bases spanning the gap.

This rearrangement joins TRBV6-5 to TRBJ1-1; a possible D gene is TRBD1 (5 bases). The CDR3 totals 14 residues. V gave up 0 bases and J gave up 6 bases, with 11 bases separating them. Germline values: CDR1 MNHEY, CDR2 SVGAGI. The CDR3 sequence: CASSYSTVRSEAFF. In DNA form, the CDR3 reads TGTGCCAGCAGTTACTCGACAGTCCGGTCTGAAGCTTTCTTT.

This clone was observed once. The CDR3 region is CAWSVLFTGELFF. CDR3 coding DNA: TGTGCCTGGAGTGTATTGTTTACCGGGGAGCTGTTTTTT. This chain joins TRBV30 and TRBJ2-2; no clear D gene. The CDR3 runs 13 residues. Germline CDR1 and CDR2: GTSNPN and SVGIG (reference sequence). Between the trimmed V and J ends, which lost 0 bases and 5 bases, there was a span of 7 bases.

The CDR3 reads CASSVGGQAYGYTF. The CDR3 DNA follows: TGTGCCAGCAGCGTAGGGGGACAGGCCTATGGCTACACCTTC. The chain is built from TRBV9 and TRBJ1-2; 8 bases are shared with TRBD1. The junction had 2 bases not matched to a gene; V was cut back by 0 bases and J by 4 bases. The germline gives CDR1 SGDLS, CDR2 YYNGEE. The CDR3 has 14 residues.

This chain connects TRBV5-6 to TRBJ2-5; 9 bases map to TRBD2. Unmatched junction bases numbered 6, after V lost 2 bases and J lost 4 bases. The CDR3 length is 15 residues. Germline V gene data show CDR1 as SGHDT and CDR2 as YYEEEE. The CDR3 sequence is CASSFSGRVGETQYF. The CDR3 region has the DNA TGTGCCAGCAGCTTTAGCGGGAGAGTGGGAGAGACCCAGTACTTC. The whole variable domain, remainder taken from reference TRBV5-6 and TRBJ2-5, is DAGVTQSPTHLIKTRGQQVTLRCSPKSGHDTVSWYQQALGQGPQFIFQYYEEEERQRGNFPDRFSGHQFPNYSSELNVNALLLGDSALYLCASSFSGRVGETQYFGPGTRLLVL.

The V call is TRBV4-1, the J call TRBJ2-1; D remains unclear. The CDR3 contains 15 residues. V gave up 3 bases and J gave up 0 bases, with 9 bases separating them. Germline lookup yields CDR1 MGHRA and CDR2 YSYEKL. The CDR3 loop is CASSHTSSSYNEQFF. CDR3 coding DNA: TGCGCCAGCAGCCATACTTCCAGCTCCTACAATGAGCAGTTCTTC.

Remarks on this clone: The identical CDR3 is also encoded by other nucleotide sequences in the sample. The chain carries TRBV28 and TRBJ2-5; TRBD1 aligns across 7 bases. The CDR3 length is 14 residues. Germline trimming cut 6 bases from V and 3 bases from J; bases unmatched to any gene: 7. CDR1 is MDHEN, CDR2 SYDVKM, per germline. The DNA for the CDR3 is TGTGCCAGCAGATCAGGGGGAGTAGAAGAGACCCAGTACTTC. Its protein is CASRSGGVEETQYF.

This rearrangement joins TRBV5-4 to TRBJ1-4, with 7 bases matching TRBD1. The CDR3 sequence is 15 residues long. Germline V gene data show CDR1 as SGHNT and CDR2 as YYREEE (reference sequence). The V and J ends lost 3 bases and 3 bases, in that order; junction bases with no gene match: 5. CDR3 sequence: CASSSKGQSNEKLFF. In DNA, the CDR3 is TGTGCCAGCAGCTCAAAGGGACAGTCTAATGAAAAACTGTTTTTT.

V and J are TRBV25-1 and TRBJ1-1, with a tentative D call TRBD1 (6 bases). Germline V gene lookup returns CDR1 MGHDK and CDR2 SYGVNS. The CDR3 sequence is 15 residues long. The V end was cut by 7 bases, the J end by 4 bases, with 19 bases between. The CDR3 bases are TGTGCCAGCATAGGCAGGGGAGTCTTTAGCACTGAAGCTTTCTTT. It yields the protein CASIGRGVFSTEAFF.

This clone was counted only a few times. The gene calls are TRBV7-2 and TRBJ2-2; tentatively, D is TRBD1 or TRBD2 (5 bases each). CDR3 length equals 14 residues. Trimming shortened V by 6 bases and J by 4 bases, and 12 bases separated the two germline ends. Per germline, CDR1 SGHTA and CDR2 FQGNSA. The CDR3 DNA is TGTGCCAGCAGGCTGGGACGGACCACCGGGGAGCTGTTTTTT. Its translation is CASRLGRTTGELFF.

This clone was found once. The J gene is TRBJ1-1, the V gene TRBV5-6; the D gene is possibly TRBD1 (5 bases). The CDR3 extends over 14 amino acids. The germline CDR1 and CDR2 sequences are SGHDT and YYEEEE. V lost 2 bases to trimming and J lost 3 bases, with 11 bases between them. The CDR3 region is CASSFQGLDTEAFF. The CDR3 bases are TGTGCCAGCAGCTTTCAGGGTTTGGACACTGAAGCTTTCTTT. Supplemented by reference TRBV5-6 and TRBJ1-1, the full variable domain reads DAGVTQSPTHLIKTRGQQVTLRCSPKSGHDTVSWYQQALGQGPQFIFQYYEEEERQRGNFPDRFSGHQFPNYSSELNVNALLLGDSALYLCASSFQGLDTEAFFGQGTRLTVV.

This clone was seen just once. The rearrangement links TRBV30 to TRBJ1-3, with 7 bases lining up with TRBD1. J lost 7 bases, V lost 5 bases, and 11 bases had no gene match. There are 14 residues in the CDR3. CDR1 and CDR2 (germline): GTSNPN, SVGIG (reference sequence). The CDR3 loop reads CAWEQGSGSNTIYF. CDR3 sequence (DNA): TGTGCCTGGGAACAGGGGAGTGGGTCGAACACCATATATTTT.

The chain has TRBV20-1 and TRBJ2-7, with 10 bases that match TRBD2. V lost 3 bases to trimming and J lost 5 bases; unmatched junction nucleotides: 13. Germline V gives CDR1 DFQATT, CDR2 SNEGSKA (reference sequence). This CDR3 has 16 residues. In DNA form, the CDR3 reads TGCAGTGCTAGTATTCGGCTAGCGGGAGTTTCCCACGAGCAGTACTTC. This gives the protein CSASIRLAGVSHEQYF.

The gene calls are TRBV5-1 and TRBJ1-1, with TRBD1 matching 10 bases. The germline V gene has CDR1 SGHRS and CDR2 YFSETQ. V gave up 0 bases and J gave up 7 bases; unmatched junction bases: 6. This CDR3 is built from 15 residues. In DNA form, the CDR3 reads TGCGCCAGCAGCTTGGAGACAGGGGGCGCCGGTGAAGCTTTCTTT. It translates to CASSLETGGAGEAFF.

The rearrangement joins TRBV6-5 to TRBJ2-7, with D possibly being TRBD2 (6 bases). Trimming stripped 6 bases from V and 1 base from J, with 13 bases between. CDR1 is MNHEY, CDR2 SVGAGI, per germline. This CDR3 region has 14 residues. In nucleotides, the CDR3 is TGTGCCAGCAGAGGGACCGGAGGGTCCTACGAGCAGTACTTC. It translates to CASRGTGGSYEQYF.

The chain recombines TRBV28 with TRBJ1-5; D gene unclear. V was trimmed by 6 bases and J by 0 bases, leaving 15 bases between them. CDR1 and CDR2 from the germline V gene are MDHEN and SYDVKM. The CDR3 consists of 16 residues. CDR3: CASSPPTDYSNQPQHF. CDR3 coding DNA: TGTGCCAGCAGCCCACCCACAGATTATAGCAATCAGCCCCAGCATTTT.

The V gene is TRBV7-2, the J gene TRBJ2-5; 14 positions match TRBD2. Losses at the gene ends were 1 base for V and 4 bases for J; bases not matched to a gene: 2. The CDR3 totals 16 residues. Germline V lookup: CDR1 SGHTA, CDR2 FQGNSA. DNA of the CDR3: TGTGCCAGCAGCTTAGAGACTAGCGGGAGGGGAGAGACCCAGTACTTC. It codes for CASSLETSGRGETQYF.

The CDR3 DNA sequence: TGTGCCAGCAGCTTAACCGGTACAGACCAAGAGACCCAGTACTTC. It is translated as CASSLTGTDQETQYF. The rearrangement joins TRBV7-9 to TRBJ2-5; D remains unclear. Trimming took 2 bases from V and 0 from J, leaving 10 bases between them. This CDR3 contains 15 residues. Germline CDR1 and CDR2: SEHNR and FQNEAQ (reference sequence).

J is TRBJ2-1 and V is TRBV24-1, with D tentatively TRBD1 or TRBD2 (5 bases each). The germline gives CDR1 KGHDR, CDR2 SFDVKD. The CDR3 spans 15 residues. Trimming left V 8 bases short and J 6 bases short, with 19 bases between. The CDR3 protein is CATKGSPPLGNEQFF. The CDR3 nucleotides are TGTGCCACCAAGGGGAGCCCGCCCTTGGGCAATGAGCAGTTCTTC.

The chain joins TRBV6-7 to TRBJ1-4, with TRBD1 matching 8 bases. Being an ORF, TRBV6-7 has a function that is uncertain. There are 19 residues in the CDR3. V dropped 0 bases and J dropped 3; count of bases not matched to a gene: 12. CDR3 in amino acids: CASSYSMKGRGRPNEKLFF. The CDR3 nucleotides read TGTGCCAGCAGTTACTCGATGAAGGGCAGGGGGCGGCCTAATGAAAAACTGTTTTTT.

The chain couples TRBV7-5 to TRBJ1-5; the table gives TRBD1 as D, unverified against the DNA. TRBV7-5 is designated a pseudogene. There are 18 residues in the CDR3. The CDR3 spells CARSGKGSPGHGNQPQHF. Written as DNA, the CDR3 is TGTGCCAGAAGCGGAAAGGGCTCGCCGGGACACGGCAATCAGCCCCAGCATTTT.

This chain joins TRBV19 and TRBJ2-7, with 9 positions matching TRBD1. The germline V gene has CDR1 LNHDA and CDR2 SQIVND (reference sequence). The V gene end was trimmed by 3 bases and the J gene end by 2 bases; junction bases not matched to a gene: 8. This CDR3 spans 16 amino acids. CDR3 bases: TGTGCCAGTAGTATGTTTGCCGGGACAGGGACCTACGAGCAGTACTTC. Protein sequence: CASSMFAGTGTYEQYF.

The J gene is TRBJ2-1, the V gene TRBV6-5, with D possibly being TRBD2 (6 bases). Per germline, CDR1 MNHEY and CDR2 SVGAGI. The ends were cut back, 5 bases at V and 4 bases at J, with 15 bases in the middle. The CDR3 is 15 amino acids. CDR3 sequence reads: CASSKPGAQYNEQFF. CDR3 coding DNA: TGTGCCAGCAGTAAACCGGGAGCACAGTACAATGAGCAGTTCTTC.

V gene TRBV5-1 combines with J gene TRBJ2-7; 8 bases are a match to TRBD1. The length of the CDR3 is 13 residues. Germline lookup yields CDR1 SGHRS and CDR2 YFSETQ. V lost 2 bases, J lost 6 bases, and 4 bases stayed unmatched. CDR3 in DNA: TGCGCCAGCAGCTTCAGGGGGCAGGCCGAGCAGTACTTC. It codes for CASSFRGQAEQYF.

The chain uses TRBV3-1 (or the pseudogene TRBV3-2) and TRBJ2-3; D may correspond to TRBD1 or TRBD2 (5 bases each). The CDR3 extends over 13 amino acids. Trimming took off 0 bases at V and 9 bases at J, with 10 bases between the two ends. Germline V CDR1 and CDR2: LGHDT, YNNKEL (reference sequence). CDR3 residues: CASSQDSGRTQYF. The CDR3 nucleotides are TGTGCCAGCAGCCAAGATTCGGGACGCACGCAGTATTTT.

The chain uses TRBV7-8 and TRBJ1-4, with TRBD1 matching over 8 bases. The V and J ends lost 5 bases and 8 bases, in that order; junction bases with no gene match: 10. This CDR3 contains 15 residues. The germline gives CDR1 SGHVS, CDR2 FQNEAQ. CDR3 residues: CASSRNRGNGEKLFF. In DNA, the CDR3 is TGTGCCAGCAGCAGGAACAGGGGGAATGGCGAAAAACTGTTTTTT.

This clone has a handful of counts. CDR3 sequence reads: CASSSPSGSRGYTF. DNA for the CDR3: TGTGCCAGCAGTTCCCCCTCGGGGTCGAGGGGCTACACCTTC. The chain has TRBV28 and TRBJ1-2, with D hard to call. CDR1 MDHEN and CDR2 SYDVKM come from the germline V gene. This CDR3 contains 14 residues. The V and J ends lost 4 bases and 8 bases respectively, with 17 bases between them.